The 11 T cell receptor beta chains listed next were all sequenced from one sample in a study of blood T cell repertoires in COVID-19. Only in-frame clones appear in the TCRdb table, and some are missing; sequencing was by immunoSEQ multiplex PCR. The table lists under 450,000 clones, about four fifths of them singletons. Sample: peripheral blood. Source of these receptors: a human donor with acute or convalescent COVID-19. The donor label of this sample is uncertain.

The chain links TRBV30 to TRBJ2-5, with D maybe TRBD1 (5 bases). The CDR3 is 16 residues long. The germline CDR1 and CDR2 sequences are GTSNPN and SVGIG (reference sequence). With 2 bases removed from V and 1 base from J, the gap between germline ends came to 17 bases. The CDR3 here is CAWSRHLLRGQETQYF. The CDR3 DNA reads TGTGCCTGGAGTAGGCATCTCCTAAGGGGCCAAGAGACCCAGTACTTC.

This clone was observed a single time. The V call is TRBV5-4, the J call TRBJ1-1; 7 nucleotides match TRBD1. The J segment lost 2 bases and the V segment lost 3 bases, leaving 4 bases of the junction unmatched. Germline V lookup: CDR1 SGHNT, CDR2 YYREEE (reference sequence). The CDR3 loop spans 14 amino acids. The CDR3 is CASSSTGTNTEAFF. CDR3 DNA sequence: TGTGCCAGCAGCTCGACAGGGACCAACACTGAAGCTTTCTTT.

In its sample, this clone was seen a few times. This rearrangement joins TRBV20-1 to TRBJ2-7, with D uncertain. The length of the CDR3 is 10 residues. Between the trimmed V and J ends, which lost 2 bases and 6 bases, there was a span of 5 bases. Germline CDR1 DFQATT, CDR2 SNEGSKA (reference sequence). Here the CDR3 reads CSARPSEQYF. DNA for the CDR3: TGCAGTGCTAGACCTTCCGAGCAGTACTTC.

The chain links TRBV27 to TRBJ1-6, with D maybe TRBD1 (5 bases). This CDR3 comprises 14 residues. Trimming removed 5 bases at V and 7 bases at J, with 12 bases between. Germline CDR1 and CDR2: MNHEY and SMNVEV (reference sequence). The CDR3 DNA reads TGTGCCAGCAGTGGTAGACAGTGGAATTCACCCCTCCACTTT. Translation gives CASSGRQWNSPLHF.

The J gene is TRBJ2-1, the V gene TRBV5-4; possible D gene TRBD2, 6 bases. The germline V gene has CDR1 SGHNT and CDR2 YYREEE (reference sequence). This CDR3 region has 15 residues. V was trimmed by 4 bases and J by 5 bases, leaving 16 bases between them. CDR3 region: CASSRGTLINNEQFF. CDR3 nucleotides: TGTGCCAGCAGCCGCGGGACTCTTATAAACAATGAGCAGTTCTTC. Looking up the rest from reference TRBV5-4 and TRBJ2-1 gives the full variable domain: ETGVTQSPTHLIKTRGQQVTLRCSSQSGHNTVSWYQQALGQGPQFIFQYYREEENGRGNFPPRFSGLQFPNYSSELNVNALELDDSALYLCASSRGTLINNEQFFGPGTRLTVL.

The chain couples TRBV30 to TRBJ1-2; D remains unclear. Germline V lookup: CDR1 GTSNPN, CDR2 SVGIG (reference sequence). The CDR3 runs to 11 residues. The ends were cut back, 2 bases at V and 6 bases at J, with 7 bases in the middle. For the CDR3, the DNA is TGTGCCTGGAGTAGAGGGCATGGCTACACCTTC. Encoded protein: CAWSRGHGYTF. Looking up the rest from reference TRBV30 and TRBJ1-2 gives the full variable domain: SQTIHQWPATLVQPVGSPLSLECTVEGTSNPNLYWYRQAAGRGLQLLFYSVGIGQISSEVPQNLSASRPQDRQFILSSKKLLLSDSGFYLCAWSRGHGYTFGSGTRLTVV.

The chain couples TRBV6-5 to TRBJ1-1, with a tentative D call TRBD1 (6 bases). Germline V gives CDR1 MNHEY, CDR2 SVGAGI. V lost 2 bases and J lost 1, with 11 bases in between. The CDR3 is 15 amino acids. The CDR3 region is CASSYAGDSNTEAFF. CDR3 coding DNA: TGTGCCAGCAGTTACGCAGGGGATTCGAACACTGAAGCTTTCTTT.

This chain uses TRBV6-1 with TRBJ2-7, with D unclear. The germline V gene has CDR1 MNHNS and CDR2 SASEGT. CDR3 length: 14 amino acids. V lost 0 bases, J lost 6 bases, and 12 bases lay in between. CDR3 coding DNA: TGTGCCAGCAGTGAAGCTAGGAGCTTGAGCGAGCAGTACTTC. Translating gives CASSEARSLSEQYF.

This clone was seen just once. The gene calls are TRBV20-1 and TRBJ1-1; possibly TRBD1 for D (5 bases). The V end lost 7 bases, the J end lost 5 bases, and 8 bases lay between the germline ends. This CDR3 has 10 residues. Germline values: CDR1 DFQATT, CDR2 SNEGSKA (reference sequence). The CDR3, as DNA: TGCAGTGAACGGGGGACTGAAGCTTTCTTT. Encoded protein: CSERGTEAFF.

J is TRBJ2-5 and V is TRBV27; perhaps TRBD2 as D (6 bases). CDR3 size: 11 residues. The germline V and J ends were trimmed by 6 bases and 4 bases, with 6 bases remaining between them. Per germline, CDR1 MNHEY and CDR2 SMNVEV (reference sequence). CDR3 amino acids: CASRGGETQYF. CDR3 sequence (DNA): TGTGCCAGCAGGGGGGGAGAGACCCAGTACTTC.

Note on this clone: The same CDR3 can be traced to other DNA sequences in this sample. This chain links TRBV30 with TRBJ2-3; a weak D match, TRBD1 (5 bases). The V gene's germline CDR1 is GTSNPN and CDR2 SVGIG (reference sequence). V lost 2 bases, J lost 1 base, and 7 bases lay in between. The CDR3 runs 13 residues. CDR3 region: CAWSKGRTDTQYF. CDR3 coding DNA: TGTGCCTGGAGTAAGGGGCGCACAGATACGCAGTATTTT.